This passage covers 18 T cell receptor beta chains from one sample sequenced in a study of T cell changes during pregnancy in multiple sclerosis. Sequencing used immunoSEQ multiplex PCR; TCRdb keeps in-frame clones, though not all of them. The profile shows around 31,000 clones, around 94% of them singletons. The source was CD4+ T cells from peripheral blood mononuclear cells, collected in the first trimester of pregnancy. Receptors originate from a female donor with multiple sclerosis, enrolled in a pregnancy study.

This clone was seen a single time. V usage is TRBV27 and J usage is TRBJ1-6; unclear D gene. V lost 1 base to trimming and J lost 8 bases, with 9 bases between them. Germline V gene data show CDR1 as MNHEY and CDR2 as SMNVEV (reference sequence). The CDR3 covers 14 residues. CDR3 region: CASSLFNLDSPLHF. The CDR3 DNA follows: TGTGCCAGCAGTTTATTTAACTTGGATTCACCCCTCCACTTT.

The genes are TRBV29-1 and TRBJ2-7; D ambiguous. The CDR3 consists of 15 residues. Trimming removed 2 bases from V and 0 bases from J, with 14 bases in between. Germline assignment: CDR1 SQVTM and CDR2 ANQGSEA. Written as DNA, the CDR3 is TGCAGCGTTGAAAAGAAACACAGTAGCTCCTACGAGCAGTACTTC. As protein: CSVEKKHSSSYEQYF.

The rearrangement uses TRBV21-1 and TRBJ2-1; the D call TRBD2 from the table was never checked on the DNA. TRBV21-1 is listed as a pseudogene. The CDR3 loop spans 15 amino acids. The DNA of the CDR3 is TGTGCCAGCAGCACCACCGGAGTAGGCCGCAATGAGCAGTTCTTC. This encodes CASSTTGVGRNEQFF.

This CDR3 reads CASSDELPIYNEQFF. The CDR3 DNA reads TGTGCCAGCAGTGATGAACTCCCGATTTACAATGAGCAGTTCTTC. This rearrangement joins TRBV2 to TRBJ2-1, with D unresolved. CDR1 is SNHLY and CDR2 is FYNNEI in the germline V gene. The CDR3 is 15 amino acids. Trimming left V 3 bases short and J 4 bases short, with 13 bases between.

This chain links TRBV7-2 with TRBJ1-2, with 9 bases identical to TRBD1. Germline V CDR1 and CDR2: SGHTA, FQGNSA. V gave up 3 bases and J gave up 5 bases; unmatched junction bases: 1. This CDR3 has 13 amino acids. As DNA, the CDR3 is TGTGCCAGCAGCTTGGGACAGGGATATGGCTACACCTTC. Amino acids: CASSLGQGYGYTF. Looking up the rest from reference TRBV7-2 and TRBJ1-2 gives the full variable domain: GAGVSQSPSNKVTEKGKDVELRCDPISGHTALYWYRQSLGQGLEFLIYFQGNSAPDKSGLPSDRFSAERTGGSVSTLTIQRTQQEDSAVYLCASSLGQGYGYTFGSGTRLTVV.

CDR3 region: CASSIGQGQGPYEQYF. The DNA of the CDR3 is TGTGCCAGTAGTATAGGTCAGGGACAGGGTCCCTACGAGCAGTACTTC. The rearrangement joins TRBV19 to TRBJ2-7, with 9 nucleotides matching TRBD1. Germline V gene data show CDR1 as LNHDA and CDR2 as SQIVND (reference sequence). V trimming: 1 base; J trimming: 2 bases; junction bases outside the gene matches: 6. This CDR3 is built from 16 residues. Combining the CDR3 with reference TRBV19 and TRBJ2-7 gives the whole variable domain DGGITQSPKYLFRKEGQNVTLSCEQNLNHDAMYWYRQDPGQGLRLIYYSQIVNDFQKGDIAEGYSVSREKKESFPLTVTSAQKNPTAFYLCASSIGQGQGPYEQYFGPGTRLTVT.

The genes are TRBV6-4 and TRBJ2-3, with 13 positions matching TRBD2. With 6 bases clipped from V and 6 bases from J, the junction kept 6 bases outside the gene matches. Germline CDR1 reads MRHNA; CDR2 reads SNTAGT. This CDR3 comprises 15 residues. For the CDR3, the DNA is TGTGCCAGCAGCCTCGGGACTAGCGGGGATGATACGCAGTATTTT. Its translation is CASSLGTSGDDTQYF.

This clone turned up a few times. The V and J genes are TRBV21-1 and TRBJ2-2; the table's D gene call, TRBD1, was not cross checked with the DNA. TRBV21-1 is a documented pseudogene. The CDR3 consists of 14 residues. The CDR3 DNA follows: TGTGCCAGCAGGCACAGACAGAACACCGGGGAGCTGTTTTTT. This gives the protein CASRHRQNTGELFF.

This clone was seen a single time. The chain links TRBV6-5 to TRBJ1-2; 10 bases match TRBD1. In germline, CDR1 is MNHEY, CDR2 SVGAGI. CDR3 length: 13 residues. V was pared by 5 bases and J by 4 bases, with 1 base of the junction left unmatched. The CDR3 DNA follows: TGTGCCAGCAGTCGACAGGGGGCCTATGGCTACACCTTC. It translates to CASSRQGAYGYTF.

The V call is TRBV4-2, the J call TRBJ2-1, with TRBD1 identical over 11 bases. The CDR3 loop spans 16 amino acids. The V gene's germline CDR1 is LGHNA and CDR2 YNFKEQ. J lost 7 bases, V lost 0 bases, and 5 bases had no gene match. The CDR3 nucleotides read TGTGCCAGCAGCCAAGATCGGACAGGGGGCAGGAATGAGCAGTTCTTC. As protein: CASSQDRTGGRNEQFF.

In this sample, this clone turned up a few times. V gene TRBV30 combines with J gene TRBJ2-7; D possibly corresponds to TRBD1 (6 bases). Germline V lookup: CDR1 GTSNPN, CDR2 SVGIG (reference sequence). The CDR3 covers 14 residues. Trimming removed 5 bases from V and 2 bases from J, with 16 bases in between. The CDR3 reads CAWGNRDKPYEQYF. The CDR3 DNA follows: TGTGCCTGGGGGAACAGGGATAAACCCTACGAGCAGTACTTC.

The gene calls are TRBV7-3 and TRBJ2-1, with 10 nucleotides matching TRBD2. The V and J ends lost 5 bases and 9 bases, in that order; junction bases with no gene match: 10. Looked up from germline, CDR1 is SGHTA and CDR2 is FQGTGA. The CDR3 contains 15 residues. In DNA form, the CDR3 reads TGTGCCAGCAGCCCGCAGCGGGGGGGCCAAGGTGAGCAGTTCTTC. As protein: CASSPQRGGQGEQFF.

V is TRBV25-1 and J is TRBJ2-5, with 8 nucleotides matching TRBD1. The CDR3 runs 18 residues. Trimming at V came to 1 base and at J to 1 base, leaving 11 bases not matched to a gene. The V gene's germline CDR1 is MGHDK and CDR2 SYGVNS. The CDR3 DNA sequence: TGTGCCAGCAGTGAATTTGGCGCTACAGGGGGGAGCCAAGAGACCCAGTACTTC. Protein: CASSEFGATGGSQETQYF.

This clone appeared a single time. The rearrangement links TRBV15 to TRBJ1-2; tentatively, D is TRBD1 (5 bases). In germline, CDR1 is LNHNV, CDR2 YYDKDF (reference sequence). Trimming removed 3 bases at V and 6 bases at J, with 17 bases between. This CDR3 contains 15 residues. The CDR3: CATSRGGASWDGYTF. The CDR3 DNA reads as TGTGCCACCAGCAGGGGCGGGGCTTCCTGGGATGGCTACACCTTC. Variable domain in full (rest from reference TRBV15 and TRBJ1-2): DAMVIQNPRYQVTQFGKPVTLSCSQTLNHNVMYWYQQKSSQAPKLLFHYYDKDFNNEADTPDNFQSRRPNTSFCFLDIRSPGLGDTAMYLCATSRGGASWDGYTFGSGTRLTVV.

This clone counts as medium-sized. The chain recombines TRBV6-1 with TRBJ2-7; 9 bases align to TRBD1. The length of the CDR3 is 16 residues. Trimming removed 1 base from V and 2 bases from J; junction bases left unmatched: 6. The germline V gene has CDR1 MNHNS and CDR2 SASEGT. CDR3 sequence: CASSEGTGGGPYEQYF. The CDR3 nucleotides read TGTGCCAGCAGTGAAGGTACAGGGGGCGGCCCCTACGAGCAGTACTTC.

This chain joins TRBV7-2 and TRBJ2-7, with 7 bases that match TRBD2. The V gene end was trimmed by 4 bases and the J gene end by 4 bases; junction bases not matched to a gene: 7. The CDR3 extends over 14 amino acids. Germline V gene data show CDR1 as SGHTA and CDR2 as FQGNSA. The CDR3 spells CASSSSSGWYEQYF. The CDR3 DNA follows: TGTGCCAGCAGCTCCAGTAGCGGGTGGTACGAGCAGTACTTC.

This clone appeared once. The chain uses TRBV4-3 and TRBJ1-4; TRBD1 aligns across 7 bases. Germline V gene data show CDR1 as LGHNA and CDR2 as YSLEER. Trimming removed 0 bases from V and 5 bases from J; junction bases left unmatched: 3. This CDR3 region has 15 residues. The CDR3 bases are TGCGCCAGCAGCCAAGATATGGGACAGAATGAAAAACTGTTTTTT. It encodes CASSQDMGQNEKLFF.

The V and J genes are TRBV5-6 and TRBJ1-1; 9 nucleotides align to TRBD1. Trimming took 2 bases from V and 14 from J; bases not matched to a gene: 7. Looked up from germline, CDR1 is SGHDT and CDR2 is YYEEEE. CDR3 length: 12 amino acids. CDR3 sequence (DNA): TGTGCCAGCAGCTTACCTAACAGGGGGCAATTCTTT. This gives the protein CASSLPNRGQFF.